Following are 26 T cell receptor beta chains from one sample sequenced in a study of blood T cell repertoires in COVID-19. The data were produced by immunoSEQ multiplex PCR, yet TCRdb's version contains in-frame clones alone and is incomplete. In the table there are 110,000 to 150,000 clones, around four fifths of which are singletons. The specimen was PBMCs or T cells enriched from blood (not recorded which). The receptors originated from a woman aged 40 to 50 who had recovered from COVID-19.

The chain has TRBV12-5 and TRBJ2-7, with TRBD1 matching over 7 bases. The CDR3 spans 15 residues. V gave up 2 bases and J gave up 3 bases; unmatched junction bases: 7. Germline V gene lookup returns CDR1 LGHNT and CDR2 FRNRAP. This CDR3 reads CASGLIQGVIYEQYF. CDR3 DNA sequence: TGTGCTAGTGGTTTGATCCAGGGGGTCATCTACGAGCAGTACTTC.

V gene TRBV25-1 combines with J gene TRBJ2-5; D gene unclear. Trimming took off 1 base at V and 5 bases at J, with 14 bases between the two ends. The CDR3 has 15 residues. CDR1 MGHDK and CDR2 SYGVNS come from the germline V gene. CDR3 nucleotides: TGTGCCAGCAGTGAATCTGCGGCGCAGTGGGAGACCCAGTACTTC. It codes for CASSESAAQWETQYF. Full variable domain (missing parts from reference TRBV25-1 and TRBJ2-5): EADIYQTPRYLVIGTGKKITLECSQTMGHDKMYWYQQDPGMELHLIHYSYGVNSTEKGDLSSESTVSRIRTEHFPLTLESARPSHTSQYLCASSESAAQWETQYFGPGTRLLVL.

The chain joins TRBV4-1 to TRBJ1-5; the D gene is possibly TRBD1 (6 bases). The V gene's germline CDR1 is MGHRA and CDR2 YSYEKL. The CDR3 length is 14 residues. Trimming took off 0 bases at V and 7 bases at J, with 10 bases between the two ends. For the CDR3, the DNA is TGCGCCAGCAGCCAAGATCAGGGGCAGCAGCCCCAGCATTTT. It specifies CASSQDQGQQPQHF.

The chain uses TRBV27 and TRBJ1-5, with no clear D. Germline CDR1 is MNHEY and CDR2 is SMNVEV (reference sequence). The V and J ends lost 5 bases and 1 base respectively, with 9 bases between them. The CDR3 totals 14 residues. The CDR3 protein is CASSNLLSNQPQHF. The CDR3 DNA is TGTGCCAGCAGTAATCTACTAAGCAATCAGCCCCAGCATTTT.

The CDR3 region has the DNA TGTGCCAGCAGTTTCGCAGGACACTCCTACGAGCAGTACTTC. Amino acid sequence: CASSFAGHSYEQYF. This chain links TRBV27 with TRBJ2-7; D is possibly TRBD1 (5 bases). The V end was cut by 3 bases, the J end by 0 bases, with 9 bases between. CDR1 and CDR2 (germline): MNHEY, SMNVEV (reference sequence). This CDR3 is 14 amino acids long.

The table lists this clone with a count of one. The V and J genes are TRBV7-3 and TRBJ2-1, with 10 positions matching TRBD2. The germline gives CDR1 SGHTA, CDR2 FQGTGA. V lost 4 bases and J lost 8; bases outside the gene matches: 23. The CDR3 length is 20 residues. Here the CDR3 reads CASSSRHPIGQREGHHEQFF. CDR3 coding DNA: TGTGCCAGCAGCTCCCGTCACCCCATCGGACAGCGGGAGGGCCATCATGAGCAGTTCTTC.

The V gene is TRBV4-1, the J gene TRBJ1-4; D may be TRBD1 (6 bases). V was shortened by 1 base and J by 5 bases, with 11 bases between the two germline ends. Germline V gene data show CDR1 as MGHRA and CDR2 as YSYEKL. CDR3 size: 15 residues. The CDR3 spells CASSQGAGENEKLFF. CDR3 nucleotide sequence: TGCGCCAGCAGCCAAGGAGCAGGGGAAAATGAAAAACTGTTTTTT.

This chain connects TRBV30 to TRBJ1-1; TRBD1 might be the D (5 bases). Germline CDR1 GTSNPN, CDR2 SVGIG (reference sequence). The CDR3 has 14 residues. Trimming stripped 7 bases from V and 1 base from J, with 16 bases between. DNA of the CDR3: TGTGCCTCTAGGCGGGGCGGTGGGAACACTGAAGCTTTCTTT. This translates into CASRRGGGNTEAFF.

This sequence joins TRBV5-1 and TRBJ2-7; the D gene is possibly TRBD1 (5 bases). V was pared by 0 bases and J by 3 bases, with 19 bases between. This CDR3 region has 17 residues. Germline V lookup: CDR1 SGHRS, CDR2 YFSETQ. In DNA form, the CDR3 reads TGCGCCAGCAGCTTGGGTGTGGCAGGGCGACTGCTCTACGAGCAGTACTTC. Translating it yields CASSLGVAGRLLYEQYF.

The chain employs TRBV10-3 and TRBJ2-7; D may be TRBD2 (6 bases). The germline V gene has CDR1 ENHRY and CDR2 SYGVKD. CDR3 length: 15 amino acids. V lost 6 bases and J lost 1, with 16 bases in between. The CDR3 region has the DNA TGTGCCATCAGGGAGGGCCCGGGTTATTCCTACGAGCAGTACTTC. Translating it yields CAIREGPGYSYEQYF.

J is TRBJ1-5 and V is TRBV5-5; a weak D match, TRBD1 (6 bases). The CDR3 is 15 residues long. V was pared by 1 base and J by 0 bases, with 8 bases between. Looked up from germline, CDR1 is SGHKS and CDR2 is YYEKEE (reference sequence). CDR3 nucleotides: TGTGCCAGCAGCTTGTCAGGGGATAGCAATCAGCCCCAGCATTTT. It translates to CASSLSGDSNQPQHF.

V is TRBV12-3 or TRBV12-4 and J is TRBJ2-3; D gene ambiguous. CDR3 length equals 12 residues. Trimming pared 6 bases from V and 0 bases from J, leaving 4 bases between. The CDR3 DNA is TGTGCCAGCAGCCCTAGCACAGATACGCAGTATTTT. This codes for CASSPSTDTQYF.

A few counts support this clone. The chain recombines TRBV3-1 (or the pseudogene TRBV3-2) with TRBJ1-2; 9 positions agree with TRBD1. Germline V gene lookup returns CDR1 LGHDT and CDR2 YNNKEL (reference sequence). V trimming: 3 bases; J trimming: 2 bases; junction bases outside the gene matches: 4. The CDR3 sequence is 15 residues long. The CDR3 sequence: CASSQGTGINYGYTF. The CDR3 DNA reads TGTGCCAGCAGCCAGGGGACAGGGATAAACTATGGCTACACCTTC.

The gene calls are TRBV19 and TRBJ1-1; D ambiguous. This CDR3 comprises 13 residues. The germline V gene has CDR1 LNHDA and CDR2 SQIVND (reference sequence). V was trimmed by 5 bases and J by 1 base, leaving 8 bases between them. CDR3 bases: TGTGCCAGTAGTTTCAGTGGGAACACTGAAGCTTTCTTT. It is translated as CASSFSGNTEAFF.

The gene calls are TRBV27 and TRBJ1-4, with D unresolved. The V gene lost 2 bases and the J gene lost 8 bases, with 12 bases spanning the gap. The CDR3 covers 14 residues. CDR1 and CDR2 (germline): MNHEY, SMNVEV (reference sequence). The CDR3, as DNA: TGTGCCAGCAGTTTACGGGGTGGGAGAGAAAAACTGTTTTTT. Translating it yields CASSLRGGREKLFF.

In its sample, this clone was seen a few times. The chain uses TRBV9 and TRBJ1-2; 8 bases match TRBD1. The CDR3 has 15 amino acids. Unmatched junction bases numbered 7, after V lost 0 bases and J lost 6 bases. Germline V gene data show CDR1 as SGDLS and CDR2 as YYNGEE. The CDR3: CASSVGGQVIDGYTF. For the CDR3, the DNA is TGTGCCAGCAGCGTAGGGGGACAGGTTATTGATGGCTACACCTTC.

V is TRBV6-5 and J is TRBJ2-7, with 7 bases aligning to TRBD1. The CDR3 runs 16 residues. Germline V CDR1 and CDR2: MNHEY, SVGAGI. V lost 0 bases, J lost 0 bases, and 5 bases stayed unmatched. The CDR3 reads CASSYSRGPVSYEQYF. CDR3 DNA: TGTGCCAGCAGTTACTCGAGGGGGCCAGTCTCCTACGAGCAGTACTTC.

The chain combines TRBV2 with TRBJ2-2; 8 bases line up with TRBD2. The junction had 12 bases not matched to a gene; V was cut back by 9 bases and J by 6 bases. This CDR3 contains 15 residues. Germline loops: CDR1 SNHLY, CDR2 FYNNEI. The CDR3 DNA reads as TGTGCCAGTCGATTCGGGAGGGGAGGATCCGGGGAGCTGTTTTTT. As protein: CASRFGRGGSGELFF.

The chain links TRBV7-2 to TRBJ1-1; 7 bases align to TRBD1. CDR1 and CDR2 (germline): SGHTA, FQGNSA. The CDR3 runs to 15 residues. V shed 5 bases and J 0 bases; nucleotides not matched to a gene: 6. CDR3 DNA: TGTGCCAGCAGCCACGGGACAGAAATGAACACTGAAGCTTTCTTT. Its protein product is CASSHGTEMNTEAFF.

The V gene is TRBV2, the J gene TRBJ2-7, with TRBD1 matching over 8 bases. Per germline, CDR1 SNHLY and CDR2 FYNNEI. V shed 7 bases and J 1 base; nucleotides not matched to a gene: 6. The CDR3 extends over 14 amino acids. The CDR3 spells CASILDRVSYEQYF. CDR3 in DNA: TGTGCCAGCATCTTGGACAGGGTGTCCTACGAGCAGTACTTC.

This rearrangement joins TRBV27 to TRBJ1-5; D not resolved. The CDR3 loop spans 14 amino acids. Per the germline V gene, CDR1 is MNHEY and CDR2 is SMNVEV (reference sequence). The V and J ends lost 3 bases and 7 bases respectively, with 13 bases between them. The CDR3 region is CASSLGPRRQPQHF. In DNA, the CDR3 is TGTGCCAGCAGTTTGGGCCCCCGGAGGCAGCCCCAGCATTTT.

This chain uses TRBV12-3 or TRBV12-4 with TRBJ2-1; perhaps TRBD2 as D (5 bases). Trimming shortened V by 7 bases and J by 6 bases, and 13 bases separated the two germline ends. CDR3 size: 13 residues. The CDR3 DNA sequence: TGTGCCAGCACCGGACTCCTCACCAATGAGCAGTTCTTC. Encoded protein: CASTGLLTNEQFF.

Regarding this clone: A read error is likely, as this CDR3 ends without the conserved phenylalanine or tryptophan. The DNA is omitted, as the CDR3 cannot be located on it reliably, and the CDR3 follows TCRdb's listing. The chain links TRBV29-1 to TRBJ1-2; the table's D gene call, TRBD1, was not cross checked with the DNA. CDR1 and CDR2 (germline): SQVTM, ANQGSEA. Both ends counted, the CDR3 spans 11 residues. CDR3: CSVEVRGKQRL.

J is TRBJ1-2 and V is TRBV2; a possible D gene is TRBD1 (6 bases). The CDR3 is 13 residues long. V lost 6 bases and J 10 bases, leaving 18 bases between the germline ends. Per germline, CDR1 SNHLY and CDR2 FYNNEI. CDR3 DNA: TGTGCCAGCAGGACAGGCGCGCAAGGGGCCTACACCTTC. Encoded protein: CASRTGAQGAYTF.

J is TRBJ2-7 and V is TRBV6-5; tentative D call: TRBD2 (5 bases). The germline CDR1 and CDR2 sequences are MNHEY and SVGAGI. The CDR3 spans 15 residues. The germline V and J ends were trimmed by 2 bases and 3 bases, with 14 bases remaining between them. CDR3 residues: CASSYSLRAVYEQYF. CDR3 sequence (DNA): TGTGCCAGCAGTTACAGTTTGAGAGCGGTCTACGAGCAGTACTTC.

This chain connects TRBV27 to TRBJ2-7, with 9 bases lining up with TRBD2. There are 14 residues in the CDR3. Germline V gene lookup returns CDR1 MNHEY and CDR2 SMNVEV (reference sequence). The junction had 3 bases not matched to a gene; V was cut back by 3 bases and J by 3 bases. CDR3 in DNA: TGTGCCAGCAGTTTCTCAGCGGGAGGCTACGAGCAGTACTTC. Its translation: CASSFSAGGYEQYF.